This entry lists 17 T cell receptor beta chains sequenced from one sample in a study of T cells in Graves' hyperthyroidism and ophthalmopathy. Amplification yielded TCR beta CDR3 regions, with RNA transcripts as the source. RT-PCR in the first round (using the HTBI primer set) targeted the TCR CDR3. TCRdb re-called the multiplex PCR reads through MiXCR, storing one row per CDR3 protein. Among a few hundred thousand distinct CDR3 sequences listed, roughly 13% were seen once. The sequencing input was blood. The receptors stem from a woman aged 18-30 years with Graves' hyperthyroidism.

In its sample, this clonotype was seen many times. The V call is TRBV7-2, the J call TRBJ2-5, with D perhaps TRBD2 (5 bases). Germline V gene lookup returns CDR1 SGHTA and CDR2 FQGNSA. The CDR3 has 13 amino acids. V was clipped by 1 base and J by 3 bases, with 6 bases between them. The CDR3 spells CASSLVSEETQYF. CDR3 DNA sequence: TGTGCCAGCAGCTTAGTTAGCGAAGAGACCCAGTACTTC. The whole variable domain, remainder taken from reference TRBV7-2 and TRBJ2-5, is GAGVSQSPSNKVTEKGKDVELRCDPISGHTALYWYRQSLGQGLEFLIYFQGNSAPDKSGLPSDRFSAERTGGSVSTLTIQRTQQEDSAVYLCASSLVSEETQYFGPGTRLLVL.

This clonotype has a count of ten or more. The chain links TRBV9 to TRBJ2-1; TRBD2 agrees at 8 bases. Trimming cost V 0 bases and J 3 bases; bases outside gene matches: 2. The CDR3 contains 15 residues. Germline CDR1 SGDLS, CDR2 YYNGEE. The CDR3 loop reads CASSVVAGGYNEQFF. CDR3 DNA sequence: TGTGCCAGCAGCGTAGTGGCGGGAGGCTACAATGAGCAGTTCTTC.

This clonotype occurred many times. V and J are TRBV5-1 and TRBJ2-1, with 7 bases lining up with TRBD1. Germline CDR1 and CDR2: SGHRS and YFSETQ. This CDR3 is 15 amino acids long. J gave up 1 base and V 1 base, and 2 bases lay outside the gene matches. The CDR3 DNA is TGCGCCAGCAGCTTGACGGGACAGTCCTACAATGAGCAGTTCTTC. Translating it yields CASSLTGQSYNEQFF.

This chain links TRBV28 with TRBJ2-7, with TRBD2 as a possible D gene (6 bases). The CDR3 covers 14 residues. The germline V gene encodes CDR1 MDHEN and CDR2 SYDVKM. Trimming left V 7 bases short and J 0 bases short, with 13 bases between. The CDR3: CASIRDGSSYEQYF. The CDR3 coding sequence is TGTGCCAGCATCCGGGACGGGAGCTCCTACGAGCAGTACTTC. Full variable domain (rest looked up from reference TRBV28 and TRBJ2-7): DVKVTQSSRYLVKRTGEKVFLECVQDMDHENMFWYRQDPGLGLRLIYFSYDVKMKEKGDIPEGYSVSREKKERFSLILESASTNQTSMYLCASIRDGSSYEQYFGPGTRLTVT.

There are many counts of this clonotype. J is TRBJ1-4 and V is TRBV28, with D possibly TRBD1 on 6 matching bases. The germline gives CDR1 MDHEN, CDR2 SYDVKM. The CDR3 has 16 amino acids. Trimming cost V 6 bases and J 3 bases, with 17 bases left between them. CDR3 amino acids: CASRTLGGRSNEKLFF. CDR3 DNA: TGTGCCAGCAGAACTCTCGGGGGCCGGTCTAATGAAAAACTGTTTTTT.

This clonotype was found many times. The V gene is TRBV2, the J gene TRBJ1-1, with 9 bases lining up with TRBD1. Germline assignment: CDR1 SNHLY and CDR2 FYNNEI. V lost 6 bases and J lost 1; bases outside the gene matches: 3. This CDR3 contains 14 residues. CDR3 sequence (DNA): TGTGCCAGCAGGGTGGACAGGGGGAACACTGAAGCTTTCTTT. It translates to CASRVDRGNTEAFF.

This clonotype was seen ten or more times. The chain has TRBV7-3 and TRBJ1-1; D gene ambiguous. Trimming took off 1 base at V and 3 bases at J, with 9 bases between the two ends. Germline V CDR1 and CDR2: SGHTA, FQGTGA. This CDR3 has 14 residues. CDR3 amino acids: CASSLIGEHTEAFF. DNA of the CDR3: TGTGCCAGCAGCTTAATCGGGGAACACACTGAAGCTTTCTTT.

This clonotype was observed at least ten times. For the CDR3, the DNA is TGTGCCAGCAGCCAAGTTTCGGCCTACGAGCAGTACTTC. Translation gives CASSQVSAYEQYF. The chain employs TRBV14 and TRBJ2-7; D gene unclear. The CDR3 consists of 13 residues. V shed 1 base and J shed 2 bases, with 6 bases lying between them. Germline V gives CDR1 SGHDN, CDR2 FVKESK.

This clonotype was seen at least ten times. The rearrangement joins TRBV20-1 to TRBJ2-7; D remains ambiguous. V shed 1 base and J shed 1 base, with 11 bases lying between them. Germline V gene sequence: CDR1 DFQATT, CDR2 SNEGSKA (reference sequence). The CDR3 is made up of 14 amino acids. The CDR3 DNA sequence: TGCAGTGCTAGAGCCCTAGGGCGGTCCTACGAGCAGTACTTC. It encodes CSARALGRSYEQYF.

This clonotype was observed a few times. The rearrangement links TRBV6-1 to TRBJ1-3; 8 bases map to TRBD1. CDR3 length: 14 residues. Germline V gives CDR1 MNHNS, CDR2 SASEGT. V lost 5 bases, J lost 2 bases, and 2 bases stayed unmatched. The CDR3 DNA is TGTGCCAGCAGTCCGACAGGGGCTGGAAACACCATATATTTT. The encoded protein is CASSPTGAGNTIYF.

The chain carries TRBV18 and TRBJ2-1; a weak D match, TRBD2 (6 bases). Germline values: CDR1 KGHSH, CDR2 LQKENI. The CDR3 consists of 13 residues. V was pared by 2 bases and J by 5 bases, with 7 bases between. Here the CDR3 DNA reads TGTGCCAGCTCACCATGGACTAACAATGAGCAGTTCTTC. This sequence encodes CASSPWTNNEQFF.

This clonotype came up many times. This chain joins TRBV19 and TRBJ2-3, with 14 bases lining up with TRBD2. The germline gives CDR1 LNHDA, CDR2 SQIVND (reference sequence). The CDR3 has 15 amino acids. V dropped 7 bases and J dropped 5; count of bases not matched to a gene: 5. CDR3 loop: CASTNGLAGGDTQYF. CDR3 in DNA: TGTGCCAGTACAAATGGACTAGCGGGAGGAGATACGCAGTATTTT.

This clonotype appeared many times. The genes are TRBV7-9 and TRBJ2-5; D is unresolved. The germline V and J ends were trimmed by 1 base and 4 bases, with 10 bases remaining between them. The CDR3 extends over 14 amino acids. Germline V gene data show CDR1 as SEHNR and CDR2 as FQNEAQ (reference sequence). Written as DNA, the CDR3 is TGTGCCAGCAGCTTAGAGTTCCAAGGAGAGACCCAGTACTTC. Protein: CASSLEFQGETQYF.

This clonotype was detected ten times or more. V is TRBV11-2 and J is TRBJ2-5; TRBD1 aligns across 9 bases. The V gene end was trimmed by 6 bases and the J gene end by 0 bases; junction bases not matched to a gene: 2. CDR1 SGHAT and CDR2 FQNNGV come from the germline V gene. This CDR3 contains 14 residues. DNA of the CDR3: TGTGCCAGCAGGGGACAGGGTTACCAAGAGACCCAGTACTTC. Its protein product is CASRGQGYQETQYF.

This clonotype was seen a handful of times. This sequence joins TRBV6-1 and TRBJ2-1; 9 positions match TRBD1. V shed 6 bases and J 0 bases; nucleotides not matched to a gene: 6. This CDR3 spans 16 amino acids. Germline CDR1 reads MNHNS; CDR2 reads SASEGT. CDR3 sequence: CASRPGTGSSYNEQFF. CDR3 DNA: TGTGCCAGCAGGCCGGGGACAGGGAGCTCCTACAATGAGCAGTTCTTC.

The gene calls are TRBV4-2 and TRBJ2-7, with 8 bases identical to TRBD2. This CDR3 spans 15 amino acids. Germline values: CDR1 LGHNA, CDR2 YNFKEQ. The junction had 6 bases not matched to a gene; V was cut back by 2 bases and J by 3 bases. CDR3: CASSQPGLGVYEQYF. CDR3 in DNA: TGTGCCAGCAGCCAACCGGGACTAGGGGTCTACGAGCAGTACTTC.

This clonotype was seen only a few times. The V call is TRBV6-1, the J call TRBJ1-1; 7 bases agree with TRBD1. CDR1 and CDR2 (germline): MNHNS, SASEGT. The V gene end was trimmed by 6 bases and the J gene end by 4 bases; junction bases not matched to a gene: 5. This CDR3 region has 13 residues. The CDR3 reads CASRSSGGTEAFF. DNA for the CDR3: TGTGCCAGCAGATCCTCAGGGGGCACTGAAGCTTTCTTT.